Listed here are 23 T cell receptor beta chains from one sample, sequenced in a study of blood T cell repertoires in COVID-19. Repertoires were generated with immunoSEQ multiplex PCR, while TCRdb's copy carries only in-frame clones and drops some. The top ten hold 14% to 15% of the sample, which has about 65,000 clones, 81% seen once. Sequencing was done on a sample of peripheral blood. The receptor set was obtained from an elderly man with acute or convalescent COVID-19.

CDR3 amino acids: CASSFGVGGGYTF. In DNA, the CDR3 is TGTGCCAGCAGCTTCGGCGTTGGGGGCGGCTACACCTTC. This sequence joins TRBV7-8 and TRBJ1-2, with D maybe TRBD1 (6 bases). V lost 3 bases, J lost 8 bases, and 13 bases lay in between. The CDR3 runs to 13 residues. Germline V gene data show CDR1 as SGHVS and CDR2 as FQNEAQ. The whole variable domain, filled in from reference TRBV7-8 and TRBJ1-2, reads GAGVSQSPRYKVAKRGQDVALRCDPISGHVSLFWYQQALGQGPEFLTYFQNEAQLDKSGLPSDRFFAERPEGSVSTLKIQRTQQEDSAVYLCASSFGVGGGYTFGSGTRLTVV.

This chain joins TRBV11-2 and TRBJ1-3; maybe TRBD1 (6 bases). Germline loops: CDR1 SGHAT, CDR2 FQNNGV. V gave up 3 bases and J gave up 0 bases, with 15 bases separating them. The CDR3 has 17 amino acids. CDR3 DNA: TGTGCCAGCAGCTTTTTGACCCGGGACATCTCTGGAAACACCATATATTTT. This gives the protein CASSFLTRDISGNTIYF.

The CDR3 DNA follows: TGTGCCAGCAGCCAACGCGGGGGTCCTGGCTACACCTTC. Protein: CASSQRGGPGYTF. The genes are TRBV3-1 (or the pseudogene TRBV3-2) and TRBJ1-2, with D possibly TRBD1 on 5 matching bases. The germline V gene encodes CDR1 LGHDT and CDR2 YNNKEL (reference sequence). The CDR3 sequence is 13 residues long. The V end lost 2 bases, the J end lost 7 bases, and 11 bases lay between the germline ends.

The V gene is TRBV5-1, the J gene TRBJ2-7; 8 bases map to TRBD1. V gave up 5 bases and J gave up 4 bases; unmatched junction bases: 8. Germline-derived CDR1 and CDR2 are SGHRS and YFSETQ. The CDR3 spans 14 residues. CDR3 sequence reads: CASSSGTGTYEQYF. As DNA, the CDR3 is TGCGCCAGCAGTTCCGGGACAGGAACATACGAGCAGTACTTC.

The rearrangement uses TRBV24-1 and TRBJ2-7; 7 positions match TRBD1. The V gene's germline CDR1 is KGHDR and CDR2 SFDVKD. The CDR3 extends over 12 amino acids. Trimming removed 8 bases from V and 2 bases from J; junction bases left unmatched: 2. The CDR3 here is CATTGQTYEQYF. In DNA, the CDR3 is TGTGCCACCACGGGACAGACCTACGAGCAGTACTTC.

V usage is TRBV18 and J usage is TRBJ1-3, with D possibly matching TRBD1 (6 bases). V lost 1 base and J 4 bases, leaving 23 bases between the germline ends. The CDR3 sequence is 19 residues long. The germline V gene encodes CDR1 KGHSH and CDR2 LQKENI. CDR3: CASSPQTGGYAHQGNTIYF. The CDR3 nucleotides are TGTGCCAGCTCACCACAGACGGGGGGCTACGCTCATCAGGGAAACACCATATATTTT.

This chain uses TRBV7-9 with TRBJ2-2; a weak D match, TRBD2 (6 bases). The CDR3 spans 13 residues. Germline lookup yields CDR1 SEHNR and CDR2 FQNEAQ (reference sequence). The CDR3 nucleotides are TGTGCTGGAGGGGAGGCGAACACCGGGGAGCTGTTTTTT. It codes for CAGGEANTGELFF.

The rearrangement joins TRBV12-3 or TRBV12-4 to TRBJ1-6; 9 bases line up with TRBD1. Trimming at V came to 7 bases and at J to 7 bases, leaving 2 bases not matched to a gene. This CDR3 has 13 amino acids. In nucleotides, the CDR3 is TGTGCCAGCACGGGACAGGGCAATTCACCCCTCCACTTT. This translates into CASTGQGNSPLHF.

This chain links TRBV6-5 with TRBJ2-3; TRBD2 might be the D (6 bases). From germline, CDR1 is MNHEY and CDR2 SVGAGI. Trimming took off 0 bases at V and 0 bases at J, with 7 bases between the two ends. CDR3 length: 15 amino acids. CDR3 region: CASSYSGLSTDTQYF. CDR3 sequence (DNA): TGTGCCAGCAGTTACTCGGGACTGAGCACAGATACGCAGTATTTT.

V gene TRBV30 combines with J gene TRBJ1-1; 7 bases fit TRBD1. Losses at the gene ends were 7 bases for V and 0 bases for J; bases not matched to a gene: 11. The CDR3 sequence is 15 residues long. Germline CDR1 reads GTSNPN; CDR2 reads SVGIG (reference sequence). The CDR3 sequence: CASSQEGAVNTEAFF. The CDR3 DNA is TGTGCCTCATCCCAAGAGGGGGCGGTGAACACTGAAGCTTTCTTT. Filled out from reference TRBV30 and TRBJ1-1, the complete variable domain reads SQTIHQWPATLVQPVGSPLSLECTVEGTSNPNLYWYRQAAGRGLQLLFYSVGIGQISSEVPQNLSASRPQDRQFILSSKKLLLSDSGFYLCASSQEGAVNTEAFFGQGTRLTVV.

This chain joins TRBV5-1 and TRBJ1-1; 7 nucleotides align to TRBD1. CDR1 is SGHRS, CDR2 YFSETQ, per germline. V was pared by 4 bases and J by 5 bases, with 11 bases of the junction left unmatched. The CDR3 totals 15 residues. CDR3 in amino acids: CASSPGGTEGTEAFF. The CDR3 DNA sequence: TGCGCCAGCAGCCCAGGGGGGACAGAGGGGACTGAAGCTTTCTTT.

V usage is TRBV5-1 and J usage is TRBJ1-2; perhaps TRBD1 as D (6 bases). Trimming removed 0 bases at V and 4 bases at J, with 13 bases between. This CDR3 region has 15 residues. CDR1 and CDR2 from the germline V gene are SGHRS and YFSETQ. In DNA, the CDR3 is TGCGCCAGCAGCTTGGGGGACACCGGACCCTATGGCTACACCTTC. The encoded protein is CASSLGDTGPYGYTF.

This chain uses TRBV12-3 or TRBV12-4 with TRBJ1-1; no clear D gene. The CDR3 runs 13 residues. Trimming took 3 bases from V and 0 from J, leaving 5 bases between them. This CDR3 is CASSFAVNTEAFF. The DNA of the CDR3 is TGTGCCAGCAGTTTTGCGGTGAACACTGAAGCTTTCTTT.

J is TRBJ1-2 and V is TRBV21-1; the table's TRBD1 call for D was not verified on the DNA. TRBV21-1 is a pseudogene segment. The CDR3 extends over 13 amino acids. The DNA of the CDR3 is TGTGCCAGCACTACAACAGTTAACTATGGCTACACCTTC. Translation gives CASTTTVNYGYTF.

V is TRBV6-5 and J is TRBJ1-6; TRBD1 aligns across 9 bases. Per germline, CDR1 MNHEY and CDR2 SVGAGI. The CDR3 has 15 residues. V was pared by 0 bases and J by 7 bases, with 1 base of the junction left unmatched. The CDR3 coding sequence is TGTGCCAGCAGTTACTCGACAGGGGGAAATTCACCCCTCCACTTT. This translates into CASSYSTGGNSPLHF.

The CDR3 nucleotides are TGTGCCAGCAGTGTAGAGCGACCGAATCAGCCCCAGCATTTT. Its protein is CASSVERPNQPQHF. The rearrangement uses TRBV2 and TRBJ1-5; no clear D. The CDR3 extends over 14 amino acids. CDR1 and CDR2 from the germline V gene are SNHLY and FYNNEI. The V end was cut by 4 bases, the J end by 4 bases, with 11 bases between.

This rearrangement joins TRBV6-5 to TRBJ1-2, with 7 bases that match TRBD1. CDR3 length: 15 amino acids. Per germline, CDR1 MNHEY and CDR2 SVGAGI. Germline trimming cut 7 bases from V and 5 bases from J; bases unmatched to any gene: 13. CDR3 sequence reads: CASKEWDRTSYGYTF. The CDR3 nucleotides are TGTGCCAGCAAAGAGTGGGACAGAACATCATATGGCTACACCTTC.

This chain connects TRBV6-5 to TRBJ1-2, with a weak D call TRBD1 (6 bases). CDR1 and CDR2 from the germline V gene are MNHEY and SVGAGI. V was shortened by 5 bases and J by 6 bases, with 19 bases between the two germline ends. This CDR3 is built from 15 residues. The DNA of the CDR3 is TGTGCCAGCAGTAGCACCATTACAGGGCCGGATGGCTACACCTTC. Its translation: CASSSTITGPDGYTF.

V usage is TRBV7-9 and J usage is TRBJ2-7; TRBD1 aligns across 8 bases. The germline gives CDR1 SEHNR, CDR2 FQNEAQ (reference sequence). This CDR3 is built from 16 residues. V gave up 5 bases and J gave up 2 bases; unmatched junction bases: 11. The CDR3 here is CASSPQDRGPTYEQYF. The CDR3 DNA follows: TGTGCCAGCAGCCCCCAAGACAGGGGTCCTACCTACGAGCAGTACTTC. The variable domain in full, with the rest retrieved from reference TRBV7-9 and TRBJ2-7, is DTGVSQNPRHKITKRGQNVTFRCDPISEHNRLYWYRQTLGQGPEFLTYFQNEAQLEKSRLLSDRFSAERPKGSFSTLEIQRTEQGDSAMYLCASSPQDRGPTYEQYFGPGTRLTVT.

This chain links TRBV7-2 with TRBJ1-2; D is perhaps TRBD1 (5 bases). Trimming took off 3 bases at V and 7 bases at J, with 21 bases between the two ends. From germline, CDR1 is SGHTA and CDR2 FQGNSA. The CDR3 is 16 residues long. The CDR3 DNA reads TGTGCCAGCAGCTTTCCCGGGACTCAAGGTCGGGGTGGCTACACCTTC. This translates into CASSFPGTQGRGGYTF.

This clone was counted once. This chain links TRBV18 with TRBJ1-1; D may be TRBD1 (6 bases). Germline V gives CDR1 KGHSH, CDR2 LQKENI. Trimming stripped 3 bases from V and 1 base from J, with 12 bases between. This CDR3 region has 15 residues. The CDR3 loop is CASSPERGQNTEAFF. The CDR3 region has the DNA TGTGCCAGCTCACCGGAACGGGGACAGAACACTGAAGCTTTCTTT.

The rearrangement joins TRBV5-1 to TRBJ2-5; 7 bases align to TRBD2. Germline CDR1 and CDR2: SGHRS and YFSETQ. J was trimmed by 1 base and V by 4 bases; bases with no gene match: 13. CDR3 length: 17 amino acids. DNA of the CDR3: TGCGCCAGCAGCCACGGGACCGGGGGGAACACCCAAGAGACCCAGTACTTC. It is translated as CASSHGTGGNTQETQYF.

The DNA for the CDR3 is TGTGCCAGCAGCCAACCAGGACAGATCTATGGCTACACCTTC. Its protein is CASSQPGQIYGYTF. The rearrangement joins TRBV3-1 (or the pseudogene TRBV3-2) to TRBJ1-2, with D maybe TRBD1 (6 bases). Germline CDR1 and CDR2: LGHDT and YNNKEL (reference sequence). The CDR3 runs to 14 residues. Deletions cut 2 bases from V and 4 bases from J, with 11 bases between.